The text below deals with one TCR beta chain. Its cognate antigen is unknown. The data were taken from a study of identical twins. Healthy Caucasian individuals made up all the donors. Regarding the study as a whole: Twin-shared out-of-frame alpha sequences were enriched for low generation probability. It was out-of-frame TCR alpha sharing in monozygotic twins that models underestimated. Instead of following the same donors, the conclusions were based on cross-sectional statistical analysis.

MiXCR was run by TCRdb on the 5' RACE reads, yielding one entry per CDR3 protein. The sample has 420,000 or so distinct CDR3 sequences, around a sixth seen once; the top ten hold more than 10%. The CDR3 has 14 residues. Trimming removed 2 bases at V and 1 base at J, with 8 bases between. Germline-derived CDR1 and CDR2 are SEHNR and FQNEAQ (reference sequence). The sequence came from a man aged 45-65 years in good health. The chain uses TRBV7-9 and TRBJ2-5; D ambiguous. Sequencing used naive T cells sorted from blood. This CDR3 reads CASSLYNLQETQYF. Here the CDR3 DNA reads TGTGCCAGCAGCTTATATAATCTCCAAGAGACCCAGTACTTC.